This T cell receptor (beta chain) was identified during a study of blood T cells in healthy people across ages (dated by TCRdb to between 2014 and 2017). About the study as a whole: In model experiments, template switching captured roughly one uniquely barcoded TCR beta cDNA molecule for every two T cells. Age-related changes in TCR beta repertoire diversity were measured in the study by deep sequencing normalized with unique cDNA molecular identifiers. Four age groups were formed from the donors: young (average 16 years), middle-aged (approximately 39), aged (around 62) and long-lived (about 75). Donors of different ages were randomly distributed across sequencing lanes to avoid experimental bias. For two donors (one aged 18 to 29 and one aged 80 or older), the study analyzed two additional independent replicas of 1 million unique cDNA reads from the same blood draw.

About this clonotype: Its antigen is not yet known. Base quality data are lacking; no much larger clone is found one base away.

On the study overall, not on this receptor specifically: Estimates of total diversity based on one million sequenced T cells were considered lower bounds and underestimates. There was a strong correlation between observed TCR beta diversity and the percentage of naive T cells measured by flow cytometry. Conclusive comparison of naive and antigen-experienced compartments was prevented by the profiling of bulk unsorted PBMCs. As age increased, observed TCR beta diversity per million T cells dropped in a roughly linear way, and a significant reduction was already evident by age roughly 40. The long-lived group showed more naive CD4+ T cells, fewer expanded clones and increased TCR diversity than the aged group, suggesting age selection. The CMV infection status of donors was not known, potentially confounding age-related changes in expanded clonotypes.

The approximately 40 donors, aged about 6 to 95 years, were systemically healthy Caucasian individuals from Russia. Each donor gave 8 to 10 milliliters of peripheral blood, drawn into EDTA-treated Vacutainer tubes. Ficoll-Paque density-gradient centrifugation was used to isolate PBMCs, with at least 7 million per sample. Trizol reagent was used to extract total RNA from PBMCs, with at least 6 micrograms per sample. The percentages of naive CD45RAhigh/CD27high T cells were determined by flow cytometry on a PBMC aliquot from every donor. The CDR3 spans 14 residues, from the cysteine through the phenylalanine. The only DNA kept is the CDR3, 42 bases in frame from the first base. The CDR1 and CDR2 encoded by the germline V gene (reference sequence) are LNHNV and YYDKDF. Cut back by 5 bases and 0 bases, the V and J ends lie 8 bases apart. The library was obtained by 5' RACE. The sequencing machine was an Illumina HiSeq 2500. A second PCR of about 7 to 12 cycles was performed with a sample-barcoded 5' primer and a J-beta primer mix. A template-switch 5' adaptor carrying 12 random nucleotides introduced a unique molecular identifier onto each TCR beta cDNA molecule. Each sample yielded at least 2.5 million CDR3-containing paired-end reads. All of the RNA was converted into first-strand cDNA using the Mint cDNA synthesis kit, with a TRBC-specific oligonucleotide serving as the primer. Following uracil-DNA glycosylase treatment, all cDNA underwent a first 18-cycle PCR with the universal primers M1SS and BC2_uni_R. Per the original workflow: For normalization, 1 million high-quality reads, each with a distinct molecular identifier, were randomly selected from each sample. Reads with shared molecular identifiers were discarded instead of being binned into consensus sequences. MiTCR, run with a Q25 quality threshold and the strictest error-elimination algorithm, handled CDR3 identification, clonotype clustering and error correction. A nonparametric unseen species model using Euler transformation provided a lower-bound estimate of total TCR beta diversity. Using fastp trimming at Q25 and MiXCR clonotype assembly, TCRdb reanalyzed the public sequencing data and kept in-frame beta chains. Every distinct CDR3 protein forms one entry, paired with its most common genes and DNA. It is TCRdb's table, rather than the study itself, that gives the V and J calls and clone size. Counted in this sample were about 1.8 million distinct CDR3 sequences; around 48% of them appeared once. Of the sample, approximately 2.1% falls within the top ten clones.

This receptor was identified in a woman aged 35 to 49 in good health. The sample taken for sequencing was blood. The rearranged chain carries TRBV15 and TRBJ2-1; the D gene assignment is ambiguous. The DNA sequence is given as TGTGCCACCAGCGGAACGAGCTCCTACAATGAGCAGTTCTTC. Translated, this is CATSGTSSYNEQFF.